The rows below give T cell receptor beta chains drawn from one sample of a study of CD8 T cells in Susac syndrome. Each CDR3 protein is one row after TCRdb ran MiXCR on the immunoSEQ multiplex PCR reads. Altogether about 130,000 distinct CDR3 sequences are present, about 95% being singletons, with the ten largest covering over 0.1%. The sequenced material came from CD4+ T cells from PBMCs. These receptor sequences come from a human donor in good health. Both conserved end residues are part of each CDR3. Each record gives: CDR3 length, clone size, V gene, J gene, D gene, CDR3 protein, CDR3 DNA. The D gene is left open where the match is weak. Not every row has a clone size; where given, it reads once, few, many or a size class.

23	-	TRBV15	TRBJ2-5	TRBD2	CATSRFRTHSAKARGDLQETQYF	TGTGCCACCAGCAGATTCCGGACGCACTCGGCAAAGGCCCGGGGGGACCTCCAAGAGACCCAGTACTTC
15	once	TRBV5-1	TRBJ1-2	TRBD1	CASSLVSRGNYGYTF	TGCGCCAGCAGCTTGGTATCCAGGGGGAACTATGGCTACACCTTC
16	-	TRBV18	TRBJ1-3	-	CASSPSGPSAGNTIYF	TGTGCCAGCTCACCAAGCGGTCCTTCGGCTGGAAACACCATATATTTT
14	-	TRBV5-4	TRBJ2-1	-	CASSLEQFYNEQFF	TGTGCCAGCAGCTTGGAACAGTTCTACAATGAGCAGTTCTTC
15	-	TRBV20-1	TRBJ2-7	TRBD2	CSAREGGRGLGEQYF	TGCAGTGCTAGAGAGGGCGGGAGGGGCCTGGGCGAGCAGTACTTC
15	-	TRBV5-5	TRBJ2-7	TRBD2	CASSPGLADSYEQYF	TGTGCCAGCAGCCCGGGACTAGCGGACTCCTACGAGCAGTACTTC
13	-	TRBV6-1	TRBJ2-5	-	CASSRDFQETQYF	TGTGCCAGCAGCCGGGACTTCCAAGAGACCCAGTACTTC
15	-	TRBV3-1	TRBJ1-2	TRBD1	CASSPGQGAWGGYTF	TGTGCCAGCAGCCCTGGACAGGGGGCTTGGGGGGGCTACACCTTC
13	-	TRBV7-2	TRBJ1-1	-	CASSFQGNTEAFF	TGTGCCAGCAGTTTTCAGGGGAACACTGAAGCTTTCTTT
15	-	TRBV13	TRBJ1-1	-	CASSGGGGRNTEAFF	TGTGCCAGCAGCGGGGGGGGCGGAAGAAACACTGAAGCTTTCTTT
12	once	TRBV3-1	TRBJ2-7	-	CASSQYSDEQYF	TGTGCCAGCAGCCAATACAGCGACGAGCAGTACTTC
15	-	TRBV3-1	TRBJ2-7	-	CASSQDRVSVYEQYF	TGTGCCAGCAGCCAAGACAGGGTTTCTGTCTACGAGCAGTACTTC
16	-	TRBV2	TRBJ2-2	TRBD1	CASTIGGTGDTGELFF	TGTGCCAGCACTATAGGCGGGACAGGAGACACCGGGGAGCTGTTTTTT
16	-	TRBV25-1	TRBJ2-1	TRBD1	CASSEMGDRAYNEQFF	TGTGCCAGCAGTGAGATGGGGGACAGGGCCTACAATGAGCAGTTCTTC
12	few	TRBV3-1	TRBJ2-7	-	CASSQVGYEQYF	TGTGCCAGCAGCCAAGTGGGCTACGAGCAGTACTTC
13	-	TRBV5-1	TRBJ2-2	-	CASSSGWDGELFF	TGCGCCAGCAGCTCTGGTTGGGACGGGGAGCTGTTTTTT
15	-	TRBV5-1	TRBJ2-1	-	CASSLEPGLYNEQFF	TGCGCCAGCAGCTTGGAACCTGGCCTATACAATGAGCAGTTCTTC
12	few	TRBV29-1	TRBJ2-7	TRBD2	CSVGAGVGEQYF	TGCAGCGTTGGCGCGGGAGTGGGCGAGCAGTACTTC
17	-	TRBV5-1	TRBJ1-2	TRBD1	CASSQTPTGTEYYGYTF	TGCGCCAGCAGCCAAACCCCAACCGGGACAGAGTACTATGGCTACACCTTC
15	-	TRBV7-6	TRBJ1-5	TRBD1	CASSLGTGGAQPQHF	TGTGCCAGCAGCTTGGGGACAGGGGGAGCCCAGCCCCAGCATTTT
12	-	TRBV7-2	TRBJ2-1	-	CASSLGNNEQFF	TGTGCCAGCAGCTTGGGCAACAATGAGCAGTTCTTC
15	-	TRBV6-5	TRBJ2-7	-	CASSNPGRTFYEQYF	TGTGCCAGCAGCAACCCGGGGCGGACTTTCTACGAGCAGTACTTC
13	once	TRBV29-1	TRBJ2-5	TRBD1	CSATQGQAATQYF	TGCAGCGCGACACAGGGGCAGGCTGCGACCCAGTACTTC
15	-	TRBV19	TRBJ2-2	-	CASKREDLNTGELFF	TGTGCCAGTAAGAGGGAGGACCTGAACACCGGGGAGCTGTTTTTT
12	-	TRBV12-3/TRBV12-4	TRBJ2-4	TRBD2	CASRGSGRVQYF	TGTGCCAGCAGGGGTAGCGGGAGGGTTCAGTACTTC
12	-	TRBV19	TRBJ1-2	-	CASSPDRYGYTF	TGTGCCAGTAGTCCTGACCGTTATGGCTACACCTTC
16	-	TRBV7-2	TRBJ2-4	TRBD1	CASSSRTGTGGYIQYF	TGTGCCAGCAGCTCACGAACCGGGACAGGGGGATACATTCAGTACTTC
13	-	TRBV29-1	TRBJ1-1	TRBD1	CSVLRTGNTEAFF	TGCAGCGTCCTAAGGACAGGGAACACTGAAGCTTTCTTT
14	-	TRBV7-2	TRBJ2-7	TRBD1	CASSPDRVVNEQYF	TGTGCCAGCAGCCCGGACAGGGTCGTGAACGAGCAGTACTTC
15	-	TRBV5-1	TRBJ2-2	TRBD2	CASSLPGGDTGELFF	TGCGCCAGCAGCTTGCCGGGAGGCGACACCGGGGAGCTGTTTTTT
11	-	TRBV25-1	TRBJ2-4	-	CASQWQNIQYF	TGTGCCAGCCAGTGGCAGAACATTCAGTACTTC
17	-	TRBV6-1	TRBJ2-3	-	CASSRTWGPGGTDTQYF	TGTGCCAGCAGCCGGACATGGGGGCCGGGGGGCACAGATACGCAGTATTTT
13	-	TRBV6-1	TRBJ2-4	-	CASRRDPSDIQYF	TGTGCCAGCAGAAGGGACCCTTCGGACATTCAGTACTTC
14	-	TRBV5-6	TRBJ1-2	-	CASSIGHSNYGYTF	TGTGCCAGCAGCATCGGACATTCTAACTATGGCTACACCTTC
14	-	TRBV7-2	TRBJ1-4	TRBD1	CASSSQGANEKLFF	TGTGCCAGCAGTTCACAGGGGGCTAATGAAAAACTGTTTTTT
14	-	TRBV5-1	TRBJ2-7	TRBD1	CASSRGQGAREQYF	TGCGCCAGCAGCCGTGGACAGGGGGCTAGGGAGCAGTACTTC
15	-	TRBV20-1	TRBJ2-3	-	CSARAVQGRGDTQYF	TGCAGTGCTAGAGCGGTCCAGGGGCGAGGAGATACGCAGTATTTT
15	-	TRBV5-8	TRBJ2-2	TRBD1	CASSPGTGMTGELFF	TGTGCCAGCAGCCCAGGGACAGGGATGACCGGGGAGCTGTTTTTT
15	-	TRBV28	TRBJ2-6	-	CASMDRVSGANVLTF	TGTGCCAGCATGGACAGAGTCTCTGGGGCCAACGTCCTGACTTTC
15	-	TRBV18	TRBJ1-5	-	CASSPSGARNQPQHF	TGTGCCAGCTCACCCTCCGGGGCTCGCAATCAGCCCCAGCATTTT
13	-	TRBV5-1	TRBJ2-1	-	CASRIGGNNEQFF	TGCGCCAGCAGAATCGGAGGAAACAATGAGCAGTTCTTC
15	-	TRBV7-9	TRBJ2-1	TRBD2	CASSLQGTSGNEQFF	TGTGCCAGCAGCTTACAAGGGACTAGCGGGAATGAGCAGTTCTTC
16	-	TRBV7-2	TRBJ2-6	-	CASSPRVATGANVLTF	TGTGCCAGCAGCCCCAGGGTGGCTACTGGGGCCAACGTCCTGACTTTC
14	-	TRBV7-2	TRBJ1-2	TRBD1	CASSSQGAFYGYTF	TGTGCCAGCAGCTCACAGGGGGCGTTCTATGGCTACACCTTC
15	-	TRBV7-9	TRBJ2-5	TRBD2	CASSLAQGGEETQYF	TGTGCCAGCAGCTTAGCGCAGGGAGGGGAAGAGACCCAGTACTTC
15	-	TRBV29-1	TRBJ2-7	TRBD1	CSVEGTGTETYEQYF	TGCAGCGTTGAAGGAACCGGGACAGAGACGTACGAGCAGTACTTC
14	-	TRBV29-1	TRBJ1-2	-	CSVEEQALGYGYTF	TGCAGCGTTGAGGAACAGGCCCTAGGGTATGGCTACACCTTC
14	-	TRBV29-1	TRBJ1-2	-	CSVEEEGGGYGYTF	TGCAGCGTTGAAGAGGAAGGGGGAGGCTATGGCTACACCTTC
13	-	TRBV11-2	TRBJ2-7	TRBD1	CASSPGQVYEQYF	TGTGCCAGCAGCCCCGGACAGGTTTACGAGCAGTACTTC
15	-	TRBV20-1	TRBJ2-5	TRBD2	CSARQSSGNQETQYF	TGCAGTGCTAGGCAGTCTAGCGGGAACCAAGAGACCCAGTACTTC
18	-	TRBV27	TRBJ2-1	TRBD2	CASSSPGLAGGPTNEQFF	TGTGCCAGCAGTTCACCGGGACTAGCGGGAGGGCCGACTAATGAGCAGTTCTTC
15	once	TRBV19	TRBJ1-5	-	CASTPRGLNNQPQHF	TGTGCCAGTACCCCACGAGGGCTTAACAATCAGCCCCAGCATTTT
15	-	TRBV25-1	TRBJ2-4	TRBD1	CASSEGGTGGGIQYF	TGTGCCAGCAGTGAAGGGGGGACAGGGGGCGGCATTCAGTACTTC
15	-	TRBV6-6	TRBJ1-6	-	CASTLSTGGNSPLHF	TGTGCCAGCACCCTCTCGACCGGAGGGAATTCACCCCTCCACTTT
15	few	TRBV7-2	TRBJ1-5	-	CASSLGGPGNQPQHF	TGTGCCAGCAGCCTAGGGGGTCCGGGCAATCAGCCCCAGCATTTT
13	-	TRBV20-1	TRBJ2-7	TRBD1	CSADRQPSDEQYF	TGCAGTGCGGACAGGCAGCCGTCGGACGAGCAGTACTTC
14	-	TRBV5-6	TRBJ1-2	-	CASRSTGGIYGYTF	TGTGCCAGCAGATCGACAGGAGGCATCTATGGCTACACCTTC